This T cell receptor beta chain came from a study of regulatory T cells in long-lasting Graves disease. The sample holds a few counts of this clonotype. No antigen is known for it. Arm-PCR of CDR3 regions and iRepertoire HTBI primers were the basis on which TCR beta libraries were built. From the multiplex PCR reads, TCRdb called clonotypes with MiXCR, one entry per CDR3 protein. The table lists approximately 400,000 distinct CDR3 sequences, about an eighth of them singletons. Time point noted: newly diagnosed GD, antithyroid drugs for less than 3 months. Preparation of the TCR library used RNA extracted from PBMCs. Germline values: CDR1 SGHTA, CDR2 FQGNSA. Trimming removed 8 bases at V and 3 bases at J, with 19 bases between. There are 16 residues in the CDR3. Overall study findings and caveats: TRBV28, TRBJ1-2 and TRBJ2-5 emerged as the favored segments in persistent disease. TCR diversity in persistent Graves' patients was below that of newly diagnosed ones.

These data also formed part of another study, on T cells in Graves' hyperthyroidism and ophthalmopathy.

The rearrangement joins TRBV7-2 to TRBJ2-2; no clear D. This clonotype originated in a woman between 18 and 29 years old with Graves disease. This material consisted of peripheral blood mononuclear cells (PBMCs), taken at new diagnosis, from a patient treated with antithyroid drugs. The chain's CDR3 is CASCPPPGGDTGELFF. CDR3 bases: TGTGCCAGCTGCCCCCCCCCGGGCGGCGACACCGGGGAGCTGTTTTTT.